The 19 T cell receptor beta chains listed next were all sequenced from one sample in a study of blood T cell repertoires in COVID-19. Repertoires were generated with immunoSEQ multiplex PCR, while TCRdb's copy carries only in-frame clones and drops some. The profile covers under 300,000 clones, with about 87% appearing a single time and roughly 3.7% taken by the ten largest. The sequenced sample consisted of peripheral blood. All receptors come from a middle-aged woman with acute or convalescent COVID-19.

The CDR3 DNA follows: TGTGCCAGCAGCCAAAGACTAGCCAAAAACATTCAGTACTTC. Translating gives CASSQRLAKNIQYF. This chain joins TRBV3-1 (or the pseudogene TRBV3-2) and TRBJ2-4; no firm D call. This CDR3 has 14 residues. The V and J ends lost 2 bases and 0 bases respectively, with 5 bases between them. Looked up from germline, CDR1 is LGHDT and CDR2 is YNNKEL (reference sequence).

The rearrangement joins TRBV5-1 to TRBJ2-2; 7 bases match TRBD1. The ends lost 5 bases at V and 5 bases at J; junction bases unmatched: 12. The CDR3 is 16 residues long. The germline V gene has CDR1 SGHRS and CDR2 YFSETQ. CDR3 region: CASRLGTGEGTGELFF. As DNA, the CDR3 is TGCGCCAGCAGGCTGGGAACAGGGGAAGGGACCGGGGAGCTGTTTTTT.

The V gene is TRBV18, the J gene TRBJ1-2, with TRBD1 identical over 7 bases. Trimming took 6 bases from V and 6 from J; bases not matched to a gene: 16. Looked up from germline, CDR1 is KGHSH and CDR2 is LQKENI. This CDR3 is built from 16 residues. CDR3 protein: CASSPFHGTEGNGYTF. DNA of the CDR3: TGTGCCAGCTCCCCTTTCCACGGGACAGAGGGTAATGGCTACACCTTC.

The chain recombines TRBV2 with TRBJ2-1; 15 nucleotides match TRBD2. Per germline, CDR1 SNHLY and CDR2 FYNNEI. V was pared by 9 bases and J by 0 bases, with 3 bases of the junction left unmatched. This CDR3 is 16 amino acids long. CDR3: CASRTSGGASYNEQFF. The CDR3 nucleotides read TGTGCCAGTCGGACTAGCGGGGGGGCCTCCTACAATGAGCAGTTCTTC.

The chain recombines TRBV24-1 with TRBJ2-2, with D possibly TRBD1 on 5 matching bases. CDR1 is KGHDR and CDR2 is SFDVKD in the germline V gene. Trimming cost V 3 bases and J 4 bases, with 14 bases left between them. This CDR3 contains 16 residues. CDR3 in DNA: TGTGCCACCAGTGATCCCGACAGCTGGGGCACCGGGGAGCTGTTTTTT. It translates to CATSDPDSWGTGELFF.

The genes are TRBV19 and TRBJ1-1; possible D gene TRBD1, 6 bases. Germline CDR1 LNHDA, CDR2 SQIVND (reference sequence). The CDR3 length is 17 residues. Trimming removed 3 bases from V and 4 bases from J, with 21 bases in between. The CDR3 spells CASSIQGPVAYVTEAFF. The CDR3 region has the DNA TGTGCCAGTAGTATTCAGGGGCCGGTGGCTTATGTCACTGAAGCTTTCTTT.

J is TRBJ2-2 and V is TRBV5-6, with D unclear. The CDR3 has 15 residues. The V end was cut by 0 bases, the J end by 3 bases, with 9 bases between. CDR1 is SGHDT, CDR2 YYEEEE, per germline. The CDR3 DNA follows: TGTGCCAGCAGCTTGGGTCAAACTTACACCGGGGAGCTGTTTTTT. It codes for CASSLGQTYTGELFF.

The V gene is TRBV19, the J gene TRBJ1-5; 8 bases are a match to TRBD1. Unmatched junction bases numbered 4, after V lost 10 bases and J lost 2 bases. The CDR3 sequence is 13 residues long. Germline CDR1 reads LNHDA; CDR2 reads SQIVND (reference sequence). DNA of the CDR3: TGTGCCACCGCGACAGGGGGCAATCAGCCCCAGCATTTT. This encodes CATATGGNQPQHF.

CDR3 DNA: TGTGCCAGCAGCTTGCAGGGGGACAGCAATCAGCCCCAGCATTTT. This translates into CASSLQGDSNQPQHF. V is TRBV7-9 and J is TRBJ1-5; TRBD1 matches at 7 bases. Losses at the gene ends were 3 bases for V and 1 base for J; bases not matched to a gene: 3. The germline gives CDR1 SEHNR, CDR2 FQNEAQ (reference sequence). This CDR3 has 15 residues.

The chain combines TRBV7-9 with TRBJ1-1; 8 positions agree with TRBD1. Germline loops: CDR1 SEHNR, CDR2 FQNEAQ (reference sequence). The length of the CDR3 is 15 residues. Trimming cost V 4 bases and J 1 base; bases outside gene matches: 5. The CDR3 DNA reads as TGTGCCAGCAGCTCAACAGGGGGATGGAACACTGAAGCTTTCTTT. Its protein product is CASSSTGGWNTEAFF.

The CDR3 is CASRQQGAGNSPLHF. The CDR3 DNA follows: TGCGCCAGCAGACAACAGGGGGCAGGGAATTCACCCCTCCACTTT. This chain joins TRBV5-1 and TRBJ1-6; 9 bases match TRBD1. Germline V gene lookup returns CDR1 SGHRS and CDR2 YFSETQ. Trimming took 5 bases from V and 7 from J; bases not matched to a gene: 7. This CDR3 has 15 amino acids.

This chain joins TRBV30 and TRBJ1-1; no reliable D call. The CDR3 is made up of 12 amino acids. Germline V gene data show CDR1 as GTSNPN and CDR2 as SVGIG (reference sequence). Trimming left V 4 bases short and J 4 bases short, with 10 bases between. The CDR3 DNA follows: TGTGCCTGGACCGAGGGTGGCACTGAAGCTTTCTTT. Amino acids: CAWTEGGTEAFF.

The CDR3 nucleotides read TGCGCCAGCAGCTTCACAGGGGACCAGCCCCAGCATTTT. This sequence encodes CASSFTGDQPQHF. The chain joins TRBV5-1 to TRBJ1-5; 7 nucleotides align to TRBD1. V shed 2 bases, J shed 7 bases, and the junction held 3 bases outside the gene matches. CDR1 is SGHRS and CDR2 is YFSETQ in the germline V gene. This CDR3 comprises 13 residues.

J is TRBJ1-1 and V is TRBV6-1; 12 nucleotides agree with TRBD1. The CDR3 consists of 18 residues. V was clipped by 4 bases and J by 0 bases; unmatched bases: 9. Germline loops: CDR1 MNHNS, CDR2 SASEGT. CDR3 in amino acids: CASSAQGTGGNMNTEAFF. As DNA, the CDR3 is TGTGCCAGCAGTGCCCAAGGGACAGGGGGCAACATGAACACTGAAGCTTTCTTT.

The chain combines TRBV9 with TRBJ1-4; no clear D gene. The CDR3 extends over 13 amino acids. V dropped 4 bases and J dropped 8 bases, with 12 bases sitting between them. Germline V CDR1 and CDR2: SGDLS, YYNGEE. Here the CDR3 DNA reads TGTGCCAGCAGCCCCCCTGGGGAGGAAAAACTGTTTTTT. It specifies CASSPPGEEKLFF.

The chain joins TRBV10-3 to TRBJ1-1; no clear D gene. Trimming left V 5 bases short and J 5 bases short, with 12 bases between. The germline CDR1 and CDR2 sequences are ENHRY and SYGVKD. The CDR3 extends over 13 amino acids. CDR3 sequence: CAISSVARTEAFF. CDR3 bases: TGTGCCATCAGTAGCGTGGCGCGAACTGAAGCTTTCTTT.

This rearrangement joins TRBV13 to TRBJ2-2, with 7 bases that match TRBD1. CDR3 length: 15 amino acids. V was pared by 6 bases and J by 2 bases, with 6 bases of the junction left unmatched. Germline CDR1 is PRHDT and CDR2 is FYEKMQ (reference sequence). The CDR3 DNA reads TGTGCCAGCAGGATATACAGGGGTAACACCGGGGAGCTGTTTTTT. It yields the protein CASRIYRGNTGELFF.

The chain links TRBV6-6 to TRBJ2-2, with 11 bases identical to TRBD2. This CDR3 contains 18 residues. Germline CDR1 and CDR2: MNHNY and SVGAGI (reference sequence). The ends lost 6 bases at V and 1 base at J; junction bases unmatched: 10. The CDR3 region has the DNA TGTGCCAGCAGCCGATACCTAGCGGGGGGCCGGAACACCGGGGAGCTGTTTTTT. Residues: CASSRYLAGGRNTGELFF.

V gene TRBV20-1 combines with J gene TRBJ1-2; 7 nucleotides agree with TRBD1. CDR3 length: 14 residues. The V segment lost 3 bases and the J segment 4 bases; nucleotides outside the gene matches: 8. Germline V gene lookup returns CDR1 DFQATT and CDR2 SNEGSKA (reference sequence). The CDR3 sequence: CSASGYRDSYGYTF. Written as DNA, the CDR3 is TGCAGTGCTAGTGGGTACAGGGACAGCTATGGCTACACCTTC.